This TCR beta chain comes out of a study of cytomegalovirus exposure and HLA in healthy donors (dated by TCRdb to 2017 to 2019). In the study overall: According to an earlier analysis of a few hundred of the donors, about 180 million T cells yielded roughly 100 million unique TCR beta sequences and 276 Gb of sequence data. Roughly 300 gigabases of sequencing data and around 85 million unique TCR sequences made up an early release that covered approximately 700 HLA-typed donors. Among the approximately 420 genotyped donors, around 81% belonged to the genetic ancestry cluster associated with self-reported Caucasian donors. The study aimed to test whether signatures of past pathogen exposure could be identified by cataloging public T cell receptors. Using immunosequencing, the study profiled T cell repertoires from fewer than 700 subjects and related those repertoires to cytomegalovirus serostatus. Along with the approximately 620-subject first cohort, a separate validation cohort of 120 different subjects was used. The study combined high-throughput TCR immunosequencing, statistical association of individual TCRs with disease status, and machine learning to predict cytomegalovirus infection status. In a later analysis, previously published TCR beta repertoires from about 640 donors were re-analyzed and high-resolution HLA genotyping was added so that TCR occurrence patterns could be studied. The later analysis used no new phenotypic data to find candidate immune exposures, relying instead on TCR beta sequences and their occurrence across donors. An earlier analysis of around 580 of the donors used high-throughput TCR beta sequencing to judge whether each TCR beta V gene segment behaved as functional or pseudogenic. Alongside the repertoire data, information on donor age, sex, ethnicity and CMV serostatus was compiled. A later genetic analysis took genome-wide SNP genotypes for about 65% of the roughly 670 donors and used that subset as a discovery cohort. Every discovery cohort repertoire had been produced on one sequencing platform. Both class I and class II loci were covered by HLA typing, at four-digit resolution. The number of donors typed differed by locus, with 629-630 for A, B, C, DRB1 and DQB1, roughly 550 for DQA1, nearly 610 for DPA1, and about 450 for DPB1. About five DR-DQ haplotypes were treated as single units for association and clustering because of strong linkage in the cohort. Across approximately 420 genotyped donors of the cohort, an average of about 250,000 unique TCR beta nucleotide sequences per donor were sequenced, and 15% to 20% of those sequences were non-productive.

Ends trimmed: V by 0 bases, J by 2 bases; bases unmatched to a gene: 8. In the germline V gene (reference sequence), CDR1 corresponds to LNHNV and CDR2 to YYDKDF. The CDR3 measures 18 amino acids from cysteine to phenylalanine. Of the read, only the CDR3 DNA is kept; its 54 bases are in frame from base 1. The library was prepared using the immunoSEQ multiplex PCR assay. For the multiplex PCR, a mixture combining 60 forward primers for TCR Vbeta segments and 13 reverse primers for TCR Jbeta segments was used. The CDR3 region of rearranged TCR beta genes was amplified from genomic DNA with a multiplex PCR assay. The Illumina HiSeq System was used to sequence the amplified TCR beta libraries as 87-base-pair reads. Under the source paper's analysis protocol: A later analysis tallied roughly 80 million unique TCR beta chains across the 660 or so repertoires, and about 12 million of those chains were shared by two or more donors. Raw reads were error-corrected and collapsed into unique sequences with a nearest-neighbor algorithm that merged closely related sequences to remove PCR and sequencing errors. Alignment of CDR3 sequences to IMGT reference sequences was used to assign V, D and J gene segments. Each retained sequence needed at least a six-nucleotide match to both a V gene segment and a J gene segment. A rearrangement was called productive if the CDR3 had no stop codons and remained in frame with V and J, and every other rearrangement was called non-productive. CDR3 was defined according to IMGT convention as the region running from the second conserved V-encoded cysteine to the conserved J-encoded phenylalanine. In an earlier analysis of more than 550 of the donors, sequences lacking an unambiguous match to a single V gene segment were excluded. In an earlier analysis of about 590 of the donors, a V segment was called functional when productive rearrangements were above 56.7%, and segregating when the standard deviation between donors exceeded 5%. A statistical classification framework was built for diagnosing cytomegalovirus status from the catalog of TCR beta chain sequences. In a later analysis, TCR nucleotide sequences were compared against IMGT/GENE-DB human TR gene sequences so that V and J genes could be assigned. A later analysis assigned CDR3 sequences and most-parsimonious VDJ recombination scenarios with the TCRdist pipeline. In a later analysis, each TCR beta chain was defined by its CDR3 amino acid sequence together with its V-gene family, and reads without a unique V-gene family were excluded. A later analysis removed 450 to 600 highly shared, low-generation-probability nucleotide sequences to deal with suspected cross-contamination and a sequencing artifact. In a later analysis, a clonal expansion index for each public chain was calculated from normalized within-repertoire ranks of inferred template counts. A later analysis computed generation probabilities with a VDJ recombination model fitted to out-of-frame rearrangements, and checked the results against IGoR. In a later analysis, TCR-TCR, TCR-HLA and TCR-CMV co-occurrence was scored with hypergeometric tests, and a repertoire-size bias correction was applied to TCR pairs. In a later analysis, false discovery rates were estimated by permuting HLA or CMV assignments 20 times. In a later analysis, co-occurring TCRs were grouped using DBSCAN, with TCRdist sequence similarity added in when clustering inside HLA-allele-positive subsets. Repertoires with fewer than 30,000 or more than 120,000 public chains were left out of co-occurrence clustering, as were five repertoires with anomalous nucleotide sharing. Held by TCRdb, this immuneACCESS table contains in-frame sequences only and omits some clones. Under half of the omission traces to an unresolved V gene where checked; the cause of the rest is unknown. V, J and clone size are taken as reported in that table, and D and trimming were inferred from the DNA itself. The sample table lists some 98,000 clones, roughly 80% of them with a count of one. The top ten clonotypes cover roughly 7.7% of the sample.

The cohort consisted of 600 to 700 healthy bone marrow donors. All cohort members were sampled while nominally healthy, although unrecorded immune exposures were likely present. The donor was CMV seronegative and belonged to the group of 352 seronegative cohort members. Each donor provided a peripheral blood sample, and peripheral blood mononuclear cells were used for TCR beta sequencing. The Qiagen DNeasy Blood Extraction Kit was used to extract genomic DNA from the blood cell samples. With regard to this clone: What antigen it recognizes has not been identified. No per-base quality is available; no much larger clone lies one base away.

Here is what the overall study found, with its caveats: In a later analysis, most CMV-associated TCR beta chains were found to appear HLA-restricted, with HLA associations seemingly driven largely by CMV exposure. In a later analysis, HLA-associated TCR beta chains showed more clonal expansion and lower generation probabilities than non-associated chains that were equally common. Because counts were too low, about 17 rarely observed V segments, including chromosome 9 orphons, were excluded from the earlier analysis of several hundred of the donors. For the cohort, immune exposure information was limited to CMV serostatus. Because the 87-base-pair reads could not distinguish some IMGT-functional V segments, including TRBV6-2 and TRBV6-3, those segments were excluded. A further reported finding was that TCR beta sequences accurately predicted the HLA-A and HLA-B alleles for most subjects in the first cohort. An association between a missense DCLRE1C variant and V-gene and J-gene trimming of TCR beta chains was found in a later genetic analysis and replicated in an independent cohort. When HLA alleles, especially DR and DQ, strongly co-occurred, TCR associations were difficult to assign to individual alleles. An earlier analysis of approximately 600 of the donors showed that most TCR beta V segments appeared in productive rearrangements either about 87% or about 30% of the time, which broadly matched IMGT annotations. Only TCR beta chains were sequenced in this cohort, and the absence of alpha or paired-chain data limited detectable features. According to a later analysis, parvovirus B19, influenza, CMV and Epstein-Barr virus appeared linked to several top co-occurrence clusters. Sequencing depth was assumed to be roughly uniform across donors in the presence/absence analyses, though that assumption may not hold. Linkage disequilibrium might explain the correlated functional status among segregating V segments, but an unknown experimental factor could not be ruled out. The study listed 150 to 200 TCR beta chains as associated with cytomegalovirus. According to a later analysis, TCR association rates differed among HLA loci, with DRB1 alleles showing the most associated TCRs and HLA-C alleles showing the fewest. In vitro tests confirmed that three of the cytomegalovirus-associated TCR beta chains recognize cytomegalovirus antigens. The classifier was reported to diagnose cytomegalovirus status with high specificity and sensitivity in both the original cohort and the validation cohort. A later genetic analysis reported fewer N-insertions in productive TCRs among donors in an Asian-associated ancestry cluster than the roughly 640-donor mean. While some public TCRs were present in many individuals, most TCR sequences turned up only very rarely across donors. In a later analysis, 16,951 TCR beta sequences were associated with specific HLA alleles at a false discovery rate of 0.05. Because HLA typing was unavailable for some donors at each locus, only the typed subset was used in association tests. According to the authors, the approach could potentially be generalized to other disease states and immunological phenotypes. A cluster of highly shared sequence variants was judged likely to be a technical artifact of the sequencing pipeline.

The chain is assembled from TRBV15 and TRBJ1-5; TRBD1 agrees with 9 junctional bases. The sample consisted of PBMCs. This clonotype originated in a female donor in good health and CMV-seronegative. The CDR3 protein is CATSRDLGQGSGNQPQHF. DNA sequence: TGTGCCACCAGCAGAGATTTGGGACAGGGAAGTGGCAATCAGCCCCAGCATTTT.